This T cell receptor (beta chain) derives from a study of CD8+ T cells in alopecia areata. Once RNA had been extracted, it was reverse transcribed into cDNA to act as the sequencing template. The method was immunoSEQ multiplex PCR; TCRdb's version includes in-frame clones alone and lacks a portion of them. The sample comprises over 150,000 clones, 45% to 75% of which are singletons, and roughly 0.67% rests with the top ten. Treatment in this sample: oral pan-JAK inhibitor, 5-10 mg twice daily. Trimming left V 2 bases short and J 3 bases short, with 11 bases between. Germline-derived CDR1 and CDR2 are LNHDA and SQIVND (reference sequence). There are 15 residues in the CDR3. Concerning this clone: Its antigen is as yet unknown.

Whole-study results and caveats: Affected scalp, especially in alopecia totalis/universalis, had a higher clonality than normal scalp did.

The rearrangement joins TRBV19 to TRBJ2-1, with unresolved D. The sample here was CD4+ T cells sorted from blood, taken at week 4, from a patient treated with tofacitinib. The sequence was collected from a human donor with alopecia areata. CDR3 DNA sequence: TGTGCCAGTAGTATATCGGGCGGCCTCTACAATGAGCAGTTCTTC. This gives the protein CASSISGGLYNEQFF.